These 20 T cell receptor beta chains came from one sample sequenced in a study of human T cells and chemical hapten exposure. TCRdb re-derived calls from the RACE reads in MiXCR, one entry per CDR3 protein. In the table there are approximately 71,000 distinct CDR3 sequences, approximately 10% of which are singletons. Indicated time point: patch test 3, about 24 weeks after DPC sensitization. Treatment: therapeutic diphenylcyclopropenone sensitization with weekly scalp DPC. The source was whole blood, collected in connection with sensitization to the hapten diphenylcyclopropenone (DPC). These receptors were taken from a woman between 45 and 60 years old with alopecia areata. Some clones in this sample may be carry-over from other donors' samples.

This clonotype occurred a few times. The gene calls are TRBV28 and TRBJ1-2, with D tentatively TRBD1 (5 bases). V lost 5 bases to trimming and J lost 8 bases, with 12 bases between them. The CDR3 has 12 residues. Germline lookup yields CDR1 MDHEN and CDR2 SYDVKM. DNA for the CDR3: TGTGCCAGCAGTCAGGGCGGACAAGGCTACACCTTC. As protein: CASSQGGQGYTF.

This clonotype was recorded at least ten times. The chain is built from TRBV11-1 and TRBJ2-3, with D possibly matching TRBD1 (5 bases). V was cut by 4 bases and J by 5 bases, with 13 bases left in between. This CDR3 comprises 14 residues. Germline V CDR1 and CDR2: SGHAT, FQDESV (reference sequence). The CDR3 coding sequence is TGTGCCAGCAGCTCGAAGGGGAAGAAAGATACGCAGTATTTT. It yields the protein CASSSKGKKDTQYF.

The chain carries TRBV20-1 and TRBJ2-7; weak D call: TRBD2 (6 bases). Germline V gene data show CDR1 as DFQATT and CDR2 as SNEGSKA (reference sequence). This CDR3 region has 13 residues. Trimming pared 7 bases from V and 0 bases from J, leaving 13 bases between. DNA for the CDR3: TGCAGTGTACAACCGGGGGACTCCTACGAGCAGTACTTC. This encodes CSVQPGDSYEQYF.

This clonotype was recorded many times. V gene TRBV28 combines with J gene TRBJ1-2; no clear D. Trimming pared 5 bases from V and 4 bases from J, leaving 8 bases between. Per germline, CDR1 MDHEN and CDR2 SYDVKM. CDR3 length: 12 amino acids. The CDR3 DNA follows: TGTGCCAGCAGTCCGTGGGGCTATGGCTACACCTTC. It encodes CASSPWGYGYTF.

This clonotype was counted many times. The J gene is TRBJ2-5, the V gene TRBV14, with 7 bases aligning to TRBD1. V shed 4 bases, J shed 2 bases, and the junction held 7 bases outside the gene matches. CDR1 is SGHDN, CDR2 FVKESK, per germline. The CDR3 contains 15 residues. The CDR3 spells CASSPWTGIQETQYF. CDR3 in DNA: TGTGCCAGCAGCCCATGGACAGGAATACAAGAGACCCAGTACTTC.

This clonotype was detected a few times. The rearrangement links TRBV7-2 to TRBJ2-7, with TRBD2 matching 12 bases. V was pared by 5 bases and J by 12 bases, with 8 bases of the junction left unmatched. Germline lookup yields CDR1 SGHTA and CDR2 FQGNSA. CDR3 size: 13 residues. The CDR3 spells CASSAQLAGGGYF. The CDR3 bases are TGTGCCAGCAGCGCCCAACTAGCGGGGGGCGGGTACTTC.

About this clonotype: The conserved final phenylalanine or tryptophan is absent from the CDR3, which likely points to a read error. The rearrangement joins TRBV6-5 to TRBJ2-2; 11 bases align to TRBD2. The V gene's germline CDR1 is MNHEY and CDR2 SVGAGI. The V segment lost 4 bases and the J segment 9 bases; nucleotides outside the gene matches: 10. This CDR3 comprises 16 residues. DNA for the CDR3: TGTGCCAGCAGTTCCTCACTAGCGGGAGAGTTAAGGGAGCTGTTTTCT. This gives the protein CASSSSLAGELRELFS.

The table lists this clonotype with many counts. The J gene is TRBJ2-7, the V gene TRBV29-1; D might be TRBD1 or TRBD2, each matching 6 bases. The V and J ends lost 4 bases and 2 bases respectively, with 9 bases between them. CDR1 SQVTM and CDR2 ANQGSEA come from the germline V gene. CDR3 size: 12 residues. In DNA, the CDR3 is TGCAGCGTTGGGGGGGACACCTACGAGCAGTACTTC. Its protein product is CSVGGDTYEQYF.

This clonotype was seen a handful of times. The rearrangement links TRBV10-3 to TRBJ1-1, with D perhaps matching TRBD1 (5 bases). This CDR3 contains 12 residues. V was clipped by 3 bases and J by 6 bases, with 8 bases between them. The germline CDR1 and CDR2 sequences are ENHRY and SYGVKD. The CDR3 nucleotides are TGTGCCATCAGTGAATCAGGGTCTGAAGCTTTCTTT. Its protein product is CAISESGSEAFF.

This clonotype has more than one count but fewer than ten. The J gene is TRBJ1-5, the V gene TRBV28; D unclear. The CDR3 is 17 amino acids. Trimming removed 4 bases at V and 4 bases at J, with 20 bases between. The germline CDR1 and CDR2 sequences are MDHEN and SYDVKM. The DNA for the CDR3 is TGTGCCAGCAGTTCCTCGACCGGGCTCCGAGGGAATCAGCCCCAGCATTTT. Its translation is CASSSSTGLRGNQPQHF.

The chain employs TRBV5-4 and TRBJ2-7; 8 bases line up with TRBD1. The CDR3 runs to 15 residues. The germline CDR1 and CDR2 sequences are SGHNT and YYREEE (reference sequence). After removal of 4 bases from V and 2 bases from J, the junction contained 8 bases not matched to a gene. CDR3 nucleotide sequence: TGTGCCAGCAGCATCTCGACAGGGGCAACCTACGAGCAGTACTTC. Amino acid sequence: CASSISTGATYEQYF. Full variable domain (outside the CDR3, taken from reference TRBV5-4 and TRBJ2-7): ETGVTQSPTHLIKTRGQQVTLRCSSQSGHNTVSWYQQALGQGPQFIFQYYREEENGRGNFPPRFSGLQFPNYSSELNVNALELDDSALYLCASSISTGATYEQYFGPGTRLTVT.

In this sample, this clonotype turned up a few times. This rearrangement joins TRBV7-2 to TRBJ2-7; D tentatively reads TRBD1 or TRBD2 (5 bases each). Germline V gene sequence: CDR1 SGHTA, CDR2 FQGNSA. Trimming shortened V by 5 bases and J by 9 bases, and 17 bases separated the two germline ends. The CDR3 runs to 13 residues. The CDR3 sequence is CASSPGAPGSQYF. The CDR3 DNA follows: TGTGCCAGCAGCCCCGGGGCCCCGGGATCGCAGTACTTC. The variable domain in full, completed from reference TRBV7-2 and TRBJ2-7, reads GAGVSQSPSNKVTEKGKDVELRCDPISGHTALYWYRQSLGQGLEFLIYFQGNSAPDKSGLPSDRFSAERTGGSVSTLTIQRTQQEDSAVYLCASSPGAPGSQYFGPGTRLTVT.

Many counts were recorded for this clonotype. The V call is TRBV3-1, the J call TRBJ2-1; no definite D call. The V end lost 1 base, the J end lost 8 bases, and 6 bases lay between the germline ends. Germline-derived CDR1 and CDR2 are LGHDT and YNNKEL (reference sequence). This CDR3 contains 12 residues. The CDR3 loop reads CASSQAVYEQFF. The CDR3, as DNA: TGTGCCAGCAGCCAAGCGGTCTATGAGCAGTTCTTC.

This clonotype was counted many times. The V gene is TRBV6-4, the J gene TRBJ1-6; TRBD1 might be the D (6 bases). V gave up 8 bases and J gave up 7 bases, with 12 bases separating them. This CDR3 is built from 13 residues. Germline CDR1 reads MRHNA; CDR2 reads SNTAGT. In DNA form, the CDR3 reads TGTGCCAGCGGCTTCCAGGGGAATTCACCCCTCCACTTT. Its translation: CASGFQGNSPLHF.

This clonotype was counted ten times or more. The V and J genes are TRBV5-1 and TRBJ2-1, with D perhaps being TRBD1 or TRBD2 (5 bases each). Germline-derived CDR1 and CDR2 are SGHRS and YFSETQ. CDR3 size: 14 residues. Trimming cost V 4 bases and J 0 bases, with 8 bases left between them. For the CDR3, the DNA is TGCGCCAGCAGCGAGGGGAGCTCCTACAATGAGCAGTTCTTC. Amino acids: CASSEGSSYNEQFF.

This clonotype was observed a handful of times. This chain joins TRBV7-9 and TRBJ2-7; D gene ambiguous. V lost 5 bases and J 11 bases, leaving 16 bases between the germline ends. Germline V gene lookup returns CDR1 SEHNR and CDR2 FQNEAQ (reference sequence). CDR3 size: 12 residues. The CDR3 nucleotides read TGTGCCAGCAGCACGCAGAACGGATTTGAGTACTTC. The encoded protein is CASSTQNGFEYF. Combining the CDR3 with reference TRBV7-9 and TRBJ2-7 gives the whole variable domain DTGVSQNPRHKITKRGQNVTFRCDPISEHNRLYWYRQTLGQGPEFLTYFQNEAQLEKSRLLSDRFSAERPKGSFSTLEIQRTEQGDSAMYLCASSTQNGFEYFGPGTRLTVT.

J is TRBJ1-3 and V is TRBV20-1, with D unresolved. The germline V gene has CDR1 DFQATT and CDR2 SNEGSKA (reference sequence). This CDR3 has 14 residues. V was clipped by 4 bases and J by 1 base, with 11 bases between them. Here the CDR3 DNA reads TGCAGTGCTATTCCAAGGCCATCTGGAAACACCATATATTTT. Translating it yields CSAIPRPSGNTIYF.

This clonotype was picked up a small number of times. The rearrangement links TRBV7-9 to TRBJ1-2; 7 bases align to TRBD1. Germline values: CDR1 SEHNR, CDR2 FQNEAQ (reference sequence). This CDR3 comprises 15 residues. Trimming at V came to 5 bases and at J to 2 bases, leaving 8 bases not matched to a gene. CDR3: CASSPRQGGNYGYTF. Written as DNA, the CDR3 is TGTGCCAGCAGCCCCCGACAGGGAGGGAACTATGGCTACACCTTC.

This clonotype came up many times. The chain employs TRBV18 and TRBJ1-2; D possibly corresponds to TRBD1 (6 bases). The CDR3 covers 14 residues. The V end lost 4 bases, the J end lost 3 bases, and 12 bases lay between the germline ends. Germline V gene lookup returns CDR1 KGHSH and CDR2 LQKENI. In DNA, the CDR3 is TGTGCCAGCTCACGGGGAGGGGGAGACTATGGCTACACCTTC. Translating gives CASSRGGGDYGYTF.

At least ten counts were recorded for this clonotype. The chain combines TRBV11-2 with TRBJ2-3; maybe TRBD2 (5 bases). The CDR3 has 16 residues. Germline V gives CDR1 SGHAT, CDR2 FQNNGV. V was shortened by 4 bases and J by 2 bases, with 16 bases between the two germline ends. CDR3 DNA: TGTGCCAGCAGCTCACCTCTTTGGGGAGTCACAGATACGCAGTATTTT. Residues: CASSSPLWGVTDTQYF.